This T cell receptor (beta chain) was identified during a study of identical twins. One entry per CDR3 protein results from TCRdb running MiXCR on the 5' RACE reads. The sample yields about 570,000 distinct CDR3 sequences, 7.5% to 10% seen once. This clonotype was counted a few times. CDR1 DFQATT and CDR2 SNEGSKA come from the germline V gene (reference sequence). V trimming: 5 bases; J trimming: 2 bases; junction bases outside the gene matches: 4. The CDR3 runs 14 residues. This same sample was also part of a study on yellow fever vaccine responses in identical twins.

Input material: PBMCs. The TCR comes from a woman under 30 in good health. The chain joins TRBV20-1 to TRBJ2-1, with 9 bases fitting TRBD2. Written as DNA, the CDR3 is TGCAGTGCTGTTAGCGGGAGCACCTACAATGAGCAGTTCTTC. This codes for CSAVSGSTYNEQFF.